This TCR beta chain derives from a study of blood T cell repertoires in COVID-19. Turning to the study itself: In each case, the material was cDNA or gDNA derived from T cells, B-cell-depleted T cells, or PBMCs.

This CDR3 has 13 amino acids. In germline, CDR1 is MNHEY, CDR2 SMNVEV (reference sequence). Unmatched junction bases numbered 4, after V lost 5 bases and J lost 6 bases. Profiling relied on immunoSEQ multiplex PCR, and the TCRdb table lists in-frame clones only, not all of them. The sample shows hundreds of thousands of clones, roughly four fifths of them seen only once. The source is a woman aged 40 to 50 with active or convalescent COVID-19. Sample: peripheral blood. This chain connects TRBV27 to TRBJ2-7; 10 bases are a match to TRBD1. The CDR3 nucleotides read TGTGCCAGCAGTGAATGGGACAGGGGCGAGCAGTACTTC. Translation: CASSEWDRGEQYF.